This is a list of T cell receptor beta chains from one sample in a study of cytomegalovirus exposure and HLA in healthy donors. Sequenced by immunoSEQ multiplex PCR; TCRdb stores in-frame clones only, minus some. The sample lists 100,000 to 150,000 clones, roughly 90% occurring once. Sequencing was carried out using PBMCs. The receptors here all came from a man under 40 in good health and CMV-seronegative. Both conserved end residues are part of each CDR3. Each record gives: V gene, J gene, clone size, D gene, CDR3 DNA, CDR3 protein. The D gene is left open where the match is weak. Expanded clones are given a class, and other clones once, few, many or no size at all.

v_gene: TRBV4-3; j_gene: TRBJ2-4; abundance: .; d_gene: .; CDR3nt: TGCGCCAGCAGCCAAGTCGGGGAAGAAAACATTCAGTACTTC; CDR3aa: CASSQVGEENIQYF
v_gene: TRBV15; j_gene: TRBJ2-7; abundance: .; d_gene: .; CDR3nt: TGTGCCACCAGCAGTGGACACAGGGGGGGGCTCGGGGACGAGCAGTACTTC; CDR3aa: CATSSGHRGGLGDEQYF
v_gene: TRBV30; j_gene: TRBJ1-5; abundance: .; d_gene: .; CDR3nt: TGTGCCTGGGGCATGGGGGCGAGGCAGCCCCAGCATTTT; CDR3aa: CAWGMGARQPQHF
v_gene: TRBV6-6; j_gene: TRBJ1-2; abundance: .; d_gene: .; CDR3nt: TGTGCCAGCAGTCGGGATGGCTACACCTTC; CDR3aa: CASSRDGYTF
v_gene: TRBV23-1; j_gene: TRBJ1-5; abundance: many; d_gene: TRBD1; CDR3nt: TGCGCCAGCAGACTACACAGGACAGGGGATAGGGAACAGCCCCAGCATTTT; CDR3aa: CASRLHRTGDREQPQHF
v_gene: TRBV6-5; j_gene: TRBJ2-7; abundance: .; d_gene: .; CDR3nt: TGTGCCAGCAGTCGGACAGAGTCCTACGAGCAGTACTTC; CDR3aa: CASSRTESYEQYF
v_gene: TRBV11-2; j_gene: TRBJ1-2; abundance: .; d_gene: .; CDR3nt: TGTGCCAGTGACACAGAGCGGGGGAATGGCTACACCTTC; CDR3aa: CASDTERGNGYTF
v_gene: TRBV5-1; j_gene: TRBJ2-2; abundance: few; d_gene: .; CDR3nt: TGCGCCAGCAGCTTGGTCCAGGGGAGGGTGACCGGGGAGCTGTTTTTT; CDR3aa: CASSLVQGRVTGELFF
v_gene: TRBV11-2; j_gene: TRBJ1-2; abundance: .; d_gene: .; CDR3nt: TGTGCCAGCAGGTCACAGGGAGCGTCTCTTGGCTATGGCTACACCTTC; CDR3aa: CASRSQGASLGYGYTF
v_gene: TRBV7-7; j_gene: TRBJ1-1; abundance: .; d_gene: .; CDR3nt: TGTGCCAGCAGCTTAGGAGGGAAGGACACTGAAGCTTTCTTT; CDR3aa: CASSLGGKDTEAFF
v_gene: TRBV5-1; j_gene: TRBJ2-1; abundance: .; d_gene: TRBD2; CDR3nt: TGCGCCAGCAGGCATACTAGCGGGAGCCCCATCAATGAGCAGTTCTTC; CDR3aa: CASRHTSGSPINEQFF
v_gene: TRBV19; j_gene: TRBJ2-2; abundance: .; d_gene: .; CDR3nt: TGTGCCAGTAGTCCATACAACCTACTAGCAGCCGGGGAGCTGTTTTTT; CDR3aa: CASSPYNLLAAGELFF
v_gene: TRBV5-1; j_gene: TRBJ2-2; abundance: once; d_gene: TRBD2; CDR3nt: TGCGCCAGCAGCTTGGAGACTAGCGTACGTAGCGGGGAGCTGTTTTTT; CDR3aa: CASSLETSVRSGELFF
v_gene: TRBV18; j_gene: TRBJ2-6; abundance: .; d_gene: TRBD1; CDR3nt: TGTGCCAGCTCACCAATGGGACAGGGTAGCTCTGGGGCCAACGTCCTGACTTTC; CDR3aa: CASSPMGQGSSGANVLTF
v_gene: TRBV25-1; j_gene: TRBJ2-7; abundance: .; d_gene: TRBD2; CDR3nt: TGTGCCAGCAGTGACACTAGCGGGAACTTGATCGAGCAGTACTTC; CDR3aa: CASSDTSGNLIEQYF
v_gene: TRBV27; j_gene: TRBJ2-3; abundance: .; d_gene: .; CDR3nt: TGTGCCAGCAGTTCGGGGGTGGGAACGCAGTATTTT; CDR3aa: CASSSGVGTQYF
v_gene: TRBV2; j_gene: TRBJ2-5; abundance: .; d_gene: .; CDR3nt: TGTGCCAGCAGTGAGGACAGTCTTGAGACCCAGTACTTC; CDR3aa: CASSEDSLETQYF
v_gene: TRBV30; j_gene: TRBJ2-1; abundance: .; d_gene: TRBD2; CDR3nt: TGTGCCTGGGATAGCGGGAGCTCCTACAATGAGCAGTTCTTC; CDR3aa: CAWDSGSSYNEQFF
v_gene: TRBV30; j_gene: TRBJ1-6; abundance: .; d_gene: TRBD1; CDR3nt: TGTGCCTGGAGTCAGGGACAGGCCAGCGACTCACCCCTCCACTTT; CDR3aa: CAWSQGQASDSPLHF
v_gene: TRBV10-3; j_gene: TRBJ1-6; abundance: .; d_gene: .; CDR3nt: TGTGCCATCAGCGCGGACAGCTTTAATTCACCCCTCCACTTT; CDR3aa: CAISADSFNSPLHF
v_gene: TRBV11-2; j_gene: TRBJ1-1; abundance: .; d_gene: .; CDR3nt: TGTGCCAGCAGCTTAGCCGGGGGGATGAACACTGAAGCTTTCTTT; CDR3aa: CASSLAGGMNTEAFF
v_gene: TRBV30; j_gene: TRBJ2-7; abundance: .; d_gene: .; CDR3nt: TGTGCCTGGAGTGGCAGCGAGCAGTACTTC; CDR3aa: CAWSGSEQYF
v_gene: TRBV5-4; j_gene: TRBJ2-7; abundance: once; d_gene: TRBD1; CDR3nt: TGTGCCAGCAGACGAGGACAGGGAGCCCACTACGAGCAGTACTTC; CDR3aa: CASRRGQGAHYEQYF
v_gene: TRBV9; j_gene: TRBJ2-1; abundance: .; d_gene: .; CDR3nt: TGTGCCAGCAGCGTATCAAATCGGTGGAGGGCCTTAGGCAATGAGCAGTTCTTC; CDR3aa: CASSVSNRWRALGNEQFF
v_gene: TRBV9; j_gene: TRBJ1-6; abundance: .; d_gene: .; CDR3nt: TGTGCCAGCAGCGCCAATTCCCGGCGGGGGGATTCACCCCTCCACTTT; CDR3aa: CASSANSRRGDSPLHF
v_gene: TRBV12-5; j_gene: TRBJ2-1; abundance: .; d_gene: TRBD2; CDR3nt: TGTGCTAGTGGTTTGGTACTAGCGGGAGGATCCCATGAGCAGTTCTTC; CDR3aa: CASGLVLAGGSHEQFF
v_gene: TRBV2; j_gene: TRBJ1-6; abundance: .; d_gene: .; CDR3nt: TGTGCCAGCAACGAAGATCAGGGATACAATTCACCCCTCCACTTT; CDR3aa: CASNEDQGYNSPLHF
v_gene: TRBV25-1; j_gene: TRBJ2-7; abundance: few; d_gene: .; CDR3nt: TGTGCCAGCAGTGAATTCCAGTACGAGCAGTACTTC; CDR3aa: CASSEFQYEQYF
v_gene: TRBV13; j_gene: TRBJ1-1; abundance: .; d_gene: .; CDR3nt: TGTGCCAGCAGCCCTAACAGGGCGAGCACTGAAGCTTTCTTT; CDR3aa: CASSPNRASTEAFF
v_gene: TRBV25-1; j_gene: TRBJ1-1; abundance: .; d_gene: TRBD1; CDR3nt: TGTGCCAGTCGACAGGGCGGGAACACTGAAGCTTTCTTT; CDR3aa: CASRQGGNTEAFF
v_gene: TRBV4-1; j_gene: TRBJ2-6; abundance: .; d_gene: .; CDR3nt: TGCGCCAGCAGGGCCACTGGGGCCAACGTCCTGACTTTC; CDR3aa: CASRATGANVLTF
v_gene: TRBV30; j_gene: TRBJ2-7; abundance: .; d_gene: TRBD2; CDR3nt: TGTGCCTGGAGTGTGGGGGGGAGCTCCTACGAGCAGTACTTC; CDR3aa: CAWSVGGSSYEQYF
v_gene: TRBV30; j_gene: TRBJ2-1; abundance: .; d_gene: TRBD2; CDR3nt: TGTGCCTGGAGTGTCGTGGGGACTAGCGGGAGGCCTTCCTACAATGAGCAGTTCTTC; CDR3aa: CAWSVVGTSGRPSYNEQFF
v_gene: TRBV5-1; j_gene: TRBJ2-2; abundance: .; d_gene: .; CDR3nt: TGCGCCAGCAGCTTCTCGGCGGATAACACCGGGGAGCTGTTTTTT; CDR3aa: CASSFSADNTGELFF
v_gene: TRBV18; j_gene: TRBJ2-1; abundance: .; d_gene: TRBD1; CDR3nt: TGTGCCAGCTCACCCTACAGGGGGACCTCCTACAATGAGCAGTTCTTC; CDR3aa: CASSPYRGTSYNEQFF
v_gene: TRBV15; j_gene: TRBJ1-1; abundance: .; d_gene: .; CDR3nt: TGTGCCACCAGCAGAGATGGGCGGGAGAACACTGAAGCTTTCTTT; CDR3aa: CATSRDGRENTEAFF
v_gene: TRBV9; j_gene: TRBJ2-7; abundance: .; d_gene: TRBD2; CDR3nt: TGTGCCAGCAGCGTTGGGACTAGCGGGGCCTACGAGCAGTACTTC; CDR3aa: CASSVGTSGAYEQYF
v_gene: TRBV14; j_gene: TRBJ2-2; abundance: .; d_gene: TRBD2; CDR3nt: TGTGCCAGCAAAAGCAGCGGGAGTGTGGACACCGGGGAGCTGTTTTTT; CDR3aa: CASKSSGSVDTGELFF
v_gene: TRBV4-3; j_gene: TRBJ2-1; abundance: .; d_gene: .; CDR3nt: TGCGCCAGCAGCCAAGGGGTACAGGACAAGCAGTTCTTC; CDR3aa: CASSQGVQDKQFF
v_gene: TRBV6-1; j_gene: TRBJ1-1; abundance: .; d_gene: .; CDR3nt: TGTGCCAGCAGCGAAGATCCGGTTCGCGGGGGCTTCACTGAAGCTTTCTTT; CDR3aa: CASSEDPVRGGFTEAFF
v_gene: TRBV10-2; j_gene: TRBJ2-1; abundance: .; d_gene: TRBD2; CDR3nt: TGCGCCAGCAGATCTAGCGGGGGCGATGAGCAGTTCTTC; CDR3aa: CASRSSGGDEQFF
v_gene: TRBV27; j_gene: TRBJ1-5; abundance: .; d_gene: .; CDR3nt: TGTGCCAGCAAGAGTAGCAATCAGCCCCAGCATTTT; CDR3aa: CASKSSNQPQHF
v_gene: TRBV18; j_gene: TRBJ2-7; abundance: once; d_gene: TRBD1; CDR3nt: TGTGCCAGCTCACCACCAACCTCGACAGGGAAGTACGAGCAGTACTTC; CDR3aa: CASSPPTSTGKYEQYF
v_gene: TRBV25-1; j_gene: TRBJ1-1; abundance: .; d_gene: .; CDR3nt: TGTGCCAGCAGTGAGGACGGACTTCTGAACACTGAAGCTTTCTTT; CDR3aa: CASSEDGLLNTEAFF
v_gene: TRBV30; j_gene: TRBJ2-7; abundance: few; d_gene: TRBD1; CDR3nt: TGTGCCTGGAGATCAGGGGGCGGCTTGCTTCTGGAGCAGTACTTC; CDR3aa: CAWRSGGGLLLEQYF